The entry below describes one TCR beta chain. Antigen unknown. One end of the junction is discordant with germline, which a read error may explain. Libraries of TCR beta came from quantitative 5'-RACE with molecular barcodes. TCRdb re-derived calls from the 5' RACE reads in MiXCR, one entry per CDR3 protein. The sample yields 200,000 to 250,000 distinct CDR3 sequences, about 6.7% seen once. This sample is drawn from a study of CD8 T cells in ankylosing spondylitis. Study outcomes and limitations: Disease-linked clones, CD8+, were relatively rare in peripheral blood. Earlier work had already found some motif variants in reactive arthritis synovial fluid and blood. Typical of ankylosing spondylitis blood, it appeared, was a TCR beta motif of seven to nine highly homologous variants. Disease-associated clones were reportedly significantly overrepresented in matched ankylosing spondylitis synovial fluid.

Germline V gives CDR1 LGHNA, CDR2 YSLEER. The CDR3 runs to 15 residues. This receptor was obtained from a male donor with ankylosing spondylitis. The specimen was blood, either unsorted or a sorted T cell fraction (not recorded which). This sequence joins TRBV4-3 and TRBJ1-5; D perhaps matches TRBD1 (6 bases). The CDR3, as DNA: TGCGCCAGCAGCCAAGGGACGGGGGCCAATCAGCCCAAGCATTTT. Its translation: CASSQGTGANQPKHF.